This record looks at one T cell receptor beta chain sequence and its context. The antigen is unknown. These data originate in a study of cytomegalovirus exposure and HLA in healthy donors. Looking at the study overall: Researchers found that less than 90% of 300 to 450 genotyped donors fell within the Caucasian-associated ancestry cluster. Study-wide findings and caveats: A few chains linked to CMV were shown in vitro to be specific for CMV antigens. The study labeled 150 or so TCR beta chains cytomegalovirus-associated.

The V and J ends lost 2 bases and 7 bases respectively, with 16 bases between them. Germline V lookup: CDR1 SGHKS, CDR2 YYEKEE (reference sequence). The CDR3 runs to 15 residues. Primers: 60 Vbeta forward and 13 Jbeta reverse. This table comes from immunoSEQ multiplex PCR, and its TCRdb copy is limited to in-frame clones, with some not included. The data hold under 200,000 clones, with around 75% observed a single time. What was sequenced was PBMCs. V is TRBV5-5 and J is TRBJ1-5, with a possible D match to TRBD1 (6 bases). This clonotype originated in a male donor in good health and CMV-seronegative. CDR3 nucleotides: TGTGCCAGCAGCTTATCCCCACAGGGTGGACAGCCCCAGCATTTT. It is translated as CASSLSPQGGQPQHF.